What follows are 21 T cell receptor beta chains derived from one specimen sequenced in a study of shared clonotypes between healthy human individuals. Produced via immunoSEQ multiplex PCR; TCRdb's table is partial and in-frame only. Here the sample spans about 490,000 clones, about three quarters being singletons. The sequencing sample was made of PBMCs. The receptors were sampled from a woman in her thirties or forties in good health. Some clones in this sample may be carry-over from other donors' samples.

The CDR3 is CSVRLVNEQYF. CDR3 bases: TGCAGTGTTCGACTAGTGAACGAGCAGTACTTC. The chain employs TRBV20-1 and TRBJ2-7; TRBD2 is a possible D gene (6 bases). The germline gives CDR1 DFQATT, CDR2 SNEGSKA (reference sequence). Trimming cost V 7 bases and J 5 bases, with 12 bases left between them. The CDR3 contains 11 residues.

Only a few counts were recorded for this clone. CDR3 protein: CASSLGSVGGEQYF. The CDR3 DNA is TGTGCCAGCAGTTTAGGGTCCGTCGGGGGCGAGCAGTACTTC. The rearrangement uses TRBV27 and TRBJ2-7; TRBD2 might be the D (6 bases). CDR3 length: 14 amino acids. Germline loops: CDR1 MNHEY, CDR2 SMNVEV (reference sequence). The V end was cut by 2 bases, the J end by 6 bases, with 14 bases between.

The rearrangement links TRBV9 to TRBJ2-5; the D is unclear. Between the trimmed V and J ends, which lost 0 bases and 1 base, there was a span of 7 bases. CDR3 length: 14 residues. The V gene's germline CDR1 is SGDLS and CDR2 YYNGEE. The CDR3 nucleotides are TGTGCCAGCAGCGTAGGGGGTATCCAAGAGACCCAGTACTTC. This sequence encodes CASSVGGIQETQYF.

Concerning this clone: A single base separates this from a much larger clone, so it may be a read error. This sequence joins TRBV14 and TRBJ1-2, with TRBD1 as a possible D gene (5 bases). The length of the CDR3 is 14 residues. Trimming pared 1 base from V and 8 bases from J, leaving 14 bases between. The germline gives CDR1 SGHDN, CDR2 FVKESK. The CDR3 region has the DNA TGTGCCAGCAGCCAAGGTCGGGACTCAGCGGGCTACACCTTC. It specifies CASSQGRDSAGYTF.

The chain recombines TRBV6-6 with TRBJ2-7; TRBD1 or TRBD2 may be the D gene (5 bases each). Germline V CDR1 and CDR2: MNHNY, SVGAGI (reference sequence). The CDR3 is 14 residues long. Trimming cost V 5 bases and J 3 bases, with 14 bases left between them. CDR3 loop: CASSRRDGDYEQYF. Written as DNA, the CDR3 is TGTGCCAGCAGTCGACGGGACGGAGACTACGAGCAGTACTTC.

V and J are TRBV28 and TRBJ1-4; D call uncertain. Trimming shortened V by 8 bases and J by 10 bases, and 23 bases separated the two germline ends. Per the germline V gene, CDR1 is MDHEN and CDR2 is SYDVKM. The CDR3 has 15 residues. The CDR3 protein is CASHASNGPSGKLFF. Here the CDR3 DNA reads TGTGCCAGCCACGCCTCTAACGGCCCCAGCGGAAAACTGTTTTTT.

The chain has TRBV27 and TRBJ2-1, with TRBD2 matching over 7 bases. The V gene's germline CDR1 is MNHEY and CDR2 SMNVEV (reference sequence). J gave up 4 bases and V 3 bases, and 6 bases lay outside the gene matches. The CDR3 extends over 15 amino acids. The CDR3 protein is CASSFGAGAYNEQFF. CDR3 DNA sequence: TGTGCCAGCAGTTTCGGGGCGGGAGCATACAATGAGCAGTTCTTC.

The CDR3 here is CASSEGVGIYGYTF. The CDR3 bases are TGTGCCAGCAGTGAAGGGGTGGGGATTTATGGCTACACCTTC. The chain couples TRBV6-1 to TRBJ1-2; D is unresolved. Germline V CDR1 and CDR2: MNHNS, SASEGT. Trimming shortened V by 1 base and J by 5 bases, and 11 bases separated the two germline ends. This CDR3 is built from 14 residues.

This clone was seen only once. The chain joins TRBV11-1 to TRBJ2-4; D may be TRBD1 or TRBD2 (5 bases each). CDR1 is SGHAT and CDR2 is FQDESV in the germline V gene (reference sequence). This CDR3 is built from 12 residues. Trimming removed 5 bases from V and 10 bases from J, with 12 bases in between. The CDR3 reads CASSPRGLIQYF. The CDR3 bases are TGTGCCAGCAGCCCCCGGGGCCTAATTCAGTACTTC. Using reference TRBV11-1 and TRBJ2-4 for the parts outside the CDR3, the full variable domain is EAEVAQSPRYKITEKSQAVAFWCDPISGHATLYWYRQILGQGPELLVQFQDESVVDDSQLPKDRFSAERLKGVDSTLKIQPAELGDSAMYLCASSPRGLIQYFGAGTRLSVL.

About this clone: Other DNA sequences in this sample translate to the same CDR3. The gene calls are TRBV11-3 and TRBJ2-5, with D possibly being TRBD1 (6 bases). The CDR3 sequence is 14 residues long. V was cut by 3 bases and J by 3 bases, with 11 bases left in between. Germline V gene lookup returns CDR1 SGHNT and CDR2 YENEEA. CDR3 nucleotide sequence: TGTGCCAGCAGCTTGGGCCCAGGGGAAGAGACCCAGTACTTC. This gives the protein CASSLGPGEETQYF.

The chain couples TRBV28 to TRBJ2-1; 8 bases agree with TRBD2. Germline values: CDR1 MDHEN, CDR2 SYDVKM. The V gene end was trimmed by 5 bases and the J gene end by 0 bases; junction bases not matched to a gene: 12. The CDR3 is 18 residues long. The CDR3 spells CASSTLAGSLSSYNEQFF. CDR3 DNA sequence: TGTGCCAGCAGTACCTTAGCGGGAAGCTTAAGCTCCTACAATGAGCAGTTCTTC.

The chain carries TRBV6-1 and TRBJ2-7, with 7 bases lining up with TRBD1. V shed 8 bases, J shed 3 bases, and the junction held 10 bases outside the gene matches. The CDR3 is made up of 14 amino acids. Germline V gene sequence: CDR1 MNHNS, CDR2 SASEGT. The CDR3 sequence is CASHRETGSYEQYF. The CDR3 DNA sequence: TGTGCCAGCCACAGGGAGACAGGGAGCTACGAGCAGTACTTC.

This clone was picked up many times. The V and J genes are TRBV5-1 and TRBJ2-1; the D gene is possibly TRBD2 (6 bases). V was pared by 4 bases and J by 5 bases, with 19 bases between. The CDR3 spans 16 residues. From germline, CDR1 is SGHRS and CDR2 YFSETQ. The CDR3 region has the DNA TGCGCCAGCAGCCGGAACCCGGGACTTCAAAACAATGAGCAGTTCTTC. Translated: CASSRNPGLQNNEQFF.

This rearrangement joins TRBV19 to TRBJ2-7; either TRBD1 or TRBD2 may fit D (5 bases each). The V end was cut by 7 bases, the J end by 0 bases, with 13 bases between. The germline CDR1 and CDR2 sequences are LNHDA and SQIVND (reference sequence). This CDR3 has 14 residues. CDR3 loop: CASTPRGDSYEQYF. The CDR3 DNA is TGTGCCAGTACCCCCAGAGGGGACTCCTACGAGCAGTACTTC.

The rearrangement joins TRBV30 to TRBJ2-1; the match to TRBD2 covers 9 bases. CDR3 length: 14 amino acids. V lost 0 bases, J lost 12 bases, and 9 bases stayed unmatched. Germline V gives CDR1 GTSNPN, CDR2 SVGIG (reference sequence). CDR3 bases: TGTGCCTGGAGTGTCTTGGCTAGCGGGATCGGGCAGTTCTTC. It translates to CAWSVLASGIGQFF.

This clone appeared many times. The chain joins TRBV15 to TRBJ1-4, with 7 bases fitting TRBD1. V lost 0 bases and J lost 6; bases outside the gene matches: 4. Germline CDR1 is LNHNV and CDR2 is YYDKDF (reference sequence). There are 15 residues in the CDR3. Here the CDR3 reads CATSRETGEHEKLFF. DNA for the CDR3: TGTGCCACCAGCAGAGAAACAGGGGAACATGAAAAACTGTTTTTT.

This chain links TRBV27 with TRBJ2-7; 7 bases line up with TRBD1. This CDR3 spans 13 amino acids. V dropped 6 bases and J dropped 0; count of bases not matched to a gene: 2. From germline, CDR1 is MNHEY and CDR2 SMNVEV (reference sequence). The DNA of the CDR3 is TGTGCCAGCAGCGCAGGGGGCTCCTACGAGCAGTACTTC. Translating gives CASSAGGSYEQYF.

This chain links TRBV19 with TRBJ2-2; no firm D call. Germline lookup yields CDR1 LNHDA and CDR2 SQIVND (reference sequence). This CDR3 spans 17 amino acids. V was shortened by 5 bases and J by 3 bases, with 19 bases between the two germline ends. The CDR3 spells CASSPPDGAADTGELFF. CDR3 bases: TGTGCCAGTAGTCCTCCAGACGGCGCGGCCGACACCGGGGAGCTGTTTTTT.

The CDR3 region is CASSPLGGVGEQFF. CDR3 DNA sequence: TGTGCCAGCAGTCCGCTTGGAGGAGTAGGTGAGCAGTTCTTC. The chain uses TRBV6-6 and TRBJ2-1; D perhaps matches TRBD2 (5 bases). Germline V gene lookup returns CDR1 MNHNY and CDR2 SVGAGI (reference sequence). V was cut by 5 bases and J by 9 bases, with 17 bases left in between. There are 14 residues in the CDR3.

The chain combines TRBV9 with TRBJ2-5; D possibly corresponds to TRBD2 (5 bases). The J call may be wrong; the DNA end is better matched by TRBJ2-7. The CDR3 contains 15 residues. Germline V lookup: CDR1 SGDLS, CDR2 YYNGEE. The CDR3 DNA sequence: TGTGCCAGCAGCGTAGGAGCGGACCCCTCCTACGAGCAGTACTTC. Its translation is CASSVGADPSYEQYF.

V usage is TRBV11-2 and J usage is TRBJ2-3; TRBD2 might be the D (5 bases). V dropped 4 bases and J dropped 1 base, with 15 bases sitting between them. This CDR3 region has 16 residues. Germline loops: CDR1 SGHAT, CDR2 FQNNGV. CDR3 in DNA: TGTGCCAGCAGCTCAGAGGGCCGGATAGGCACAGATACGCAGTATTTT. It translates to CASSSEGRIGTDTQYF.